These 5 T cell receptor beta chains share one sample of origin, sequenced in a study of chemoradiotherapy in HPV16-positive cancers. Here immunoSEQ multiplex PCR was the method, and the copy in TCRdb shows in-frame clones only, minus some. The profile covers approximately 9,500 clones, with 80% to 85% appearing a single time and roughly 14% taken by the ten largest. Sequenced here: tumor tissue, sampled from a patient who underwent chemoradiotherapy. These receptors all come from a human donor with HPV-associated anogenital cancer.

In this sample, this clone is large. The chain carries TRBV2 and TRBJ1-5, with TRBD1 matching 10 bases. The germline V gene encodes CDR1 SNHLY and CDR2 FYNNEI. The length of the CDR3 is 16 residues. V lost 5 bases, J lost 9 bases, and 13 bases stayed unmatched. CDR3 in DNA: TGTGCCAGCAGTCGACTGGGGACAGGGGAATTGAGGCCCCAGCATTTT. Translation gives CASSRLGTGELRPQHF.

In DNA, the CDR3 is TGTGCCAGCAGCTTGGATCAAGGGCGGGGTGAAAAACTGTTTTTT. Translated: CASSLDQGRGEKLFF. The V and J genes are TRBV5-4 and TRBJ1-4; D is uncertain. The V end was cut by 0 bases, the J end by 7 bases, with 13 bases between. The CDR3 spans 15 residues. The germline V gene has CDR1 SGHNT and CDR2 YYREEE (reference sequence).

This chain links TRBV2 with TRBJ2-1; 7 nucleotides align to TRBD2. The junction had 7 bases not matched to a gene; V was cut back by 11 bases and J by 9 bases. There are 11 residues in the CDR3. In germline, CDR1 is SNHLY, CDR2 FYNNEI. CDR3 sequence reads: CAVGGESEQFF. CDR3 in DNA: TGTGCCGTGGGGGGGGAAAGTGAGCAGTTCTTC.

In its sample, this clone was seen a few times. The V call is TRBV10-2, the J call TRBJ2-1; D is undetermined. Germline V CDR1 and CDR2: WSHSY, SAAADI. With 0 bases removed from V and 8 bases from J, the gap between germline ends came to 5 bases. CDR3 length: 12 amino acids. The CDR3 coding sequence is TGCGCCAGCAGTGAGTCGGTCGATGAGCAGTTCTTC. It encodes CASSESVDEQFF.

This chain uses TRBV27 with TRBJ2-7, with 7 bases identical to TRBD1. V dropped 3 bases and J dropped 6; count of bases not matched to a gene: 5. Germline V gene sequence: CDR1 MNHEY, CDR2 SMNVEV (reference sequence). There are 13 residues in the CDR3. The CDR3 bases are TGTGCCAGCAGTTTCTCAAGGACAGGCGAGCAGTACTTC. It yields the protein CASSFSRTGEQYF.